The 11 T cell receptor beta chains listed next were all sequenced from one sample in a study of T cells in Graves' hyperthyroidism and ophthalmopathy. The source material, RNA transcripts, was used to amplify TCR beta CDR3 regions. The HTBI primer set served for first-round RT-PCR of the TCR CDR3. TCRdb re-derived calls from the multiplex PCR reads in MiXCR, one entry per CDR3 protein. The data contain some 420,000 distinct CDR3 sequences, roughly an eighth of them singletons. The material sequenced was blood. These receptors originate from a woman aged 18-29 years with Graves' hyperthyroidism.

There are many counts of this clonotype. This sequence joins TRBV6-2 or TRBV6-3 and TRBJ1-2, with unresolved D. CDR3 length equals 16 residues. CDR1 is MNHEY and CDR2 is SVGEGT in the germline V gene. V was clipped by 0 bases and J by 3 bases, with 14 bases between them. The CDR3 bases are TGTGCCAGCAGTTACTCAAGGGCTCCGGGCGACTATGGCTACACCTTC. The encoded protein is CASSYSRAPGDYGYTF.

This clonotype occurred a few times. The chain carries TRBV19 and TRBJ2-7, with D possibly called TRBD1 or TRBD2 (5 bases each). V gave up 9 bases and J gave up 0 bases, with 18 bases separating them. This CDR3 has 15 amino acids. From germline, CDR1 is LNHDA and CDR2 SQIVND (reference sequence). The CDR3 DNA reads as TGTGCCAGACGGCCGGGACCCATGAGCTCCTACGAGCAGTACTTC. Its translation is CARRPGPMSSYEQYF.

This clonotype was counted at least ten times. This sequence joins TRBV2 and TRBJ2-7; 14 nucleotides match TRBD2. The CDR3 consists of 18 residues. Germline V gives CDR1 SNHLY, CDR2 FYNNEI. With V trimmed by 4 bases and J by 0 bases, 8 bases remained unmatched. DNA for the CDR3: TGTGCCAGCAGTGTTGGGGGACTAGCGGGAGTAAGCTCCTACGAGCAGTACTTC. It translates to CASSVGGLAGVSSYEQYF. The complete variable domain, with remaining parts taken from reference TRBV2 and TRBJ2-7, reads EPEVTQTPSHQVTQMGQEVILRCVPISNHLYFYWYRQILGQKVEFLVSFYNNEISEKSEIFDDQFSVERPDGSNFTLKIRSTKLEDSAMYFCASSVGGLAGVSSYEQYFGPGTRLTVT.

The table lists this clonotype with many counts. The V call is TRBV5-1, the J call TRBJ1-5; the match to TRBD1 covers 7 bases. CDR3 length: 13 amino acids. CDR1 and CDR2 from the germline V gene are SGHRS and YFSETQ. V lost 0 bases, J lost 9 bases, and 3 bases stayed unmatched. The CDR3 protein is CASSLEGGTPQHF. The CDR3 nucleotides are TGCGCCAGCAGCTTGGAAGGGGGCACGCCCCAGCATTTT.

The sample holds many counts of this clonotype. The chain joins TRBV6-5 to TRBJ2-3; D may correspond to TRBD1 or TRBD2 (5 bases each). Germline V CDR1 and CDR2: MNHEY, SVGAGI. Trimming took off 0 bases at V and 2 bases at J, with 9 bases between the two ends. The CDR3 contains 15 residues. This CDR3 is CASSYSGTYTDTQYF. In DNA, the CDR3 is TGTGCCAGCAGTTACTCCGGGACGTACACAGATACGCAGTATTTT.

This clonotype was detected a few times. The CDR3 sequence is CATSDPRDGFTDTQYF. Written as DNA, the CDR3 is TGTGCCACCAGTGACCCCCGGGACGGATTCACAGATACGCAGTATTTT. The V gene is TRBV24-1, the J gene TRBJ2-3; perhaps D is TRBD1 or TRBD2 (5 bases each). The CDR3 consists of 16 residues. Germline CDR1 and CDR2: KGHDR and SFDVKD. V lost 4 bases, J lost 2 bases, and 15 bases lay in between.

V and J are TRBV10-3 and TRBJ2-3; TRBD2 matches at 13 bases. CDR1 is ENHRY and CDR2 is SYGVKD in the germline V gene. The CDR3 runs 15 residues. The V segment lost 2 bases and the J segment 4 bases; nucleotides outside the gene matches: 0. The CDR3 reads CAISETSGRADTQYF. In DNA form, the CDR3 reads TGTGCCATCAGTGAGACTAGCGGGAGGGCAGATACGCAGTATTTT.

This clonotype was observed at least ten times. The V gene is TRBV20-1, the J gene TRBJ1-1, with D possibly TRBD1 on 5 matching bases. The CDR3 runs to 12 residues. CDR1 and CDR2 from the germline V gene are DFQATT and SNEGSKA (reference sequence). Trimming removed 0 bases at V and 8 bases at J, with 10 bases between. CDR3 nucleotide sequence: TGCAGTGCTAGAGAATGGGGGAAGGAAGCTTTCTTT. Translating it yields CSAREWGKEAFF.

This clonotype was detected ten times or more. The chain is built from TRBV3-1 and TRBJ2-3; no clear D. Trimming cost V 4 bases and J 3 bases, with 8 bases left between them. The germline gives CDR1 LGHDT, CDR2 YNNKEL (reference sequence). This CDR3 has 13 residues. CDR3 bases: TGTGCCAGCAGCCTTGGGCCGACAGATACGCAGTATTTT. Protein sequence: CASSLGPTDTQYF.

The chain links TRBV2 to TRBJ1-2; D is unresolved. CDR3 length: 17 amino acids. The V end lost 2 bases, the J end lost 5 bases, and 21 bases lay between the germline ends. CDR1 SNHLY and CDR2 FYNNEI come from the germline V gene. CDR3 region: CASSERLTSAGWYGYTF. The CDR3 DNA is TGTGCCAGCAGTGAACGTTTGACGTCGGCGGGGTGGTATGGCTACACCTTC.

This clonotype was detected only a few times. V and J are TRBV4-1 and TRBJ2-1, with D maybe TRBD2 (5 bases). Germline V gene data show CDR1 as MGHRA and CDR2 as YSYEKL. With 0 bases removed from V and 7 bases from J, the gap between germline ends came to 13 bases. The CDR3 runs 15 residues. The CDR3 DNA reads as TGCGCCAGCAGCCAAGATATTAGGGCGGGTAATGAGCAGTTCTTC. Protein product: CASSQDIRAGNEQFF.